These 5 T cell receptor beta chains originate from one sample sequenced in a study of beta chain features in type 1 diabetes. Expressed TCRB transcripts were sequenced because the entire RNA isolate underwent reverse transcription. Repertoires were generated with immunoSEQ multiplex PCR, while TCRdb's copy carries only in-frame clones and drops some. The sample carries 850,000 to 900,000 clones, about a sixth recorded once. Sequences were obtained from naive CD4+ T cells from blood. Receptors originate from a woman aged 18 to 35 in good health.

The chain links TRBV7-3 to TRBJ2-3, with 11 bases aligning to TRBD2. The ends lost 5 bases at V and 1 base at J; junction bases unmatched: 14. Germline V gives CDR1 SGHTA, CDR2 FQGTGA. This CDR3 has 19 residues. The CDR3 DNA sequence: TGTGCCAGCAGCCCCCCGATAGCGGGAGGGCCTAAACGCACAGATACGCAGTATTTT. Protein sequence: CASSPPIAGGPKRTDTQYF.

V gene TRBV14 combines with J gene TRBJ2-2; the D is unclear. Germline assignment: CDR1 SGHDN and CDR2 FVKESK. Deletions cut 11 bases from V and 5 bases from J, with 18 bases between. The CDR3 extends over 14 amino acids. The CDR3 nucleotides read TGTGCCTGTCGGAAGGGTGATTTGACCGGGGAGCTGTTTTTT. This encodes CACRKGDLTGELFF. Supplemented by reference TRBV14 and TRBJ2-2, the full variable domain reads EAGVTQFPSHSVIEKGQTVTLRCDPISGHDNLYWYRRVMGKEIKFLLHFVKESKQDESGMPNNRFLAERTGGTYSTLKVQPAELEDSGVYFCACRKGDLTGELFFGEGSRLTVL.

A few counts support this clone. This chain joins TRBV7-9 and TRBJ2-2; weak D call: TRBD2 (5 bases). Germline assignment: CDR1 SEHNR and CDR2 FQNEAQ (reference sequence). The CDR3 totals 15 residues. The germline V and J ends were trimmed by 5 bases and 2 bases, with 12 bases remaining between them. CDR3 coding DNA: TGTGCCAGCAGCGAGACTACCTCTAACACCGGGGAGCTGTTTTTT. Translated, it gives CASSETTSNTGELFF.

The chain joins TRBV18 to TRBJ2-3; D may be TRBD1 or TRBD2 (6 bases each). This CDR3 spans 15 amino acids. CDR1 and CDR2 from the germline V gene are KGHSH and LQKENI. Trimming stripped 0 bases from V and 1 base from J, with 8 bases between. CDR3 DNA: TGTGCCAGCTCACCACCTGGGGGGCGCACAGATACGCAGTATTTT. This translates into CASSPPGGRTDTQYF.

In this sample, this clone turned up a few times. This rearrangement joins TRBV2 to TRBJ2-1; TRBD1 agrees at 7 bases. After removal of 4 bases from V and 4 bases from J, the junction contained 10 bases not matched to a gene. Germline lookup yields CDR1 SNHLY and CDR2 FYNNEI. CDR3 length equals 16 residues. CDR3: CASSVRTGLGYNEQFF. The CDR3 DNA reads TGTGCCAGCAGTGTCCGGACAGGTTTAGGGTACAATGAGCAGTTCTTC.